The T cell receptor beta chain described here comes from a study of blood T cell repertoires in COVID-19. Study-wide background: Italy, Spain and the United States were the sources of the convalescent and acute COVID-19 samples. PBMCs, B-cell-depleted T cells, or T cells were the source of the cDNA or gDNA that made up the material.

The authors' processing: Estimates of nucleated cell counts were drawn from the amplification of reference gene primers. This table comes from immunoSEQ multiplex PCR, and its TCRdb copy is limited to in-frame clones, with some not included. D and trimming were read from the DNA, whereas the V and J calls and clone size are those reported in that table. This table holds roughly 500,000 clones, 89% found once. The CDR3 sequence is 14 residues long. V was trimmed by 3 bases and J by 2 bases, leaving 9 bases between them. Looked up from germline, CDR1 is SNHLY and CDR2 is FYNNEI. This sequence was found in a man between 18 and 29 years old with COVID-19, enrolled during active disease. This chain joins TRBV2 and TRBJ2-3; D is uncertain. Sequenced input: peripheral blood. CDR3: CASSEGIDTDTQYF. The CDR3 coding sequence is TGTGCCAGCAGTGAGGGCATCGACACAGATACGCAGTATTTT.